This passage covers 32 T cell receptor beta chains from one sample sequenced in a study of blood T cell repertoires in COVID-19. TCRdb keeps only in-frame clones here, not all; method: immunoSEQ multiplex PCR. This repertoire shows about 130,000 clones, approximately 74% found once; its top ten account for 5.5%. Sample: peripheral blood. These receptors all come from a man between 60 and 75 years old with acute or convalescent COVID-19.

This chain uses TRBV4-1 with TRBJ2-4; 8 nucleotides line up with TRBD2. CDR1 and CDR2 (germline): MGHRA, YSYEKL. V lost 4 bases to trimming and J lost 0 bases; unmatched junction nucleotides: 5. The CDR3 length is 16 residues. As DNA, the CDR3 is TGCGCCAGCAGCCCAGGACTAGCTTTAGCCAAAAACATTCAGTACTTC. Its protein product is CASSPGLALAKNIQYF.

V gene TRBV6-5 combines with J gene TRBJ1-1, with 7 positions matching TRBD1. With 6 bases clipped from V and 8 bases from J, the junction kept 9 bases outside the gene matches. The CDR3 is 13 amino acids. From germline, CDR1 is MNHEY and CDR2 SVGAGI. CDR3 protein: CASRGTVILEAFF. The CDR3 nucleotides read TGTGCCAGCAGAGGGACAGTTATTCTAGAAGCTTTCTTT.

The chain couples TRBV15 to TRBJ1-1; the D is unclear. The CDR3 totals 13 residues. The V gene's germline CDR1 is LNHNV and CDR2 YYDKDF (reference sequence). Trimming pared 7 bases from V and 1 base from J, leaving 10 bases between. The chain's CDR3 is CATTPPGNTEAFF. CDR3 in DNA: TGTGCCACCACCCCCCCCGGGAACACTGAAGCTTTCTTT.

This clone came up a few times. V gene TRBV5-1 combines with J gene TRBJ2-1, with 10 bases matching TRBD1. CDR1 SGHRS and CDR2 YFSETQ come from the germline V gene. CDR3 length equals 18 residues. Unmatched junction bases numbered 16, after V lost 4 bases and J lost 6 bases. The CDR3, as DNA: TGCGCCAGCAGCAGGCGTCCCGGGACAGGGGAGATGCGCAATGAGCAGTTCTTC. Translation: CASSRRPGTGEMRNEQFF.

J is TRBJ2-3 and V is TRBV24-1; TRBD2 aligns across 11 bases. The CDR3 is 14 residues long. CDR1 is KGHDR and CDR2 is SFDVKD in the germline V gene. The V and J ends lost 9 bases and 5 bases, in that order; junction bases with no gene match: 6. CDR3 coding DNA: TGTGCCACCGCAAAGACTAGCGGGGTAGATACGCAGTATTTT. Its protein product is CATAKTSGVDTQYF.

The CDR3 DNA follows: TGTGCCAGTAGCCCCCCTCCCGGGGAGCTGTTTTTT. Its protein is CASSPPPGELFF. The chain combines TRBV19 with TRBJ2-2, with D unresolved. V was trimmed by 6 bases and J by 6 bases, leaving 8 bases between them. This CDR3 spans 12 amino acids. The germline V gene has CDR1 LNHDA and CDR2 SQIVND (reference sequence).

The chain joins TRBV20-1 to TRBJ2-4; 8 bases match TRBD2. CDR1 DFQATT and CDR2 SNEGSKA come from the germline V gene (reference sequence). The ends lost 7 bases at V and 2 bases at J; junction bases unmatched: 10. CDR3 length: 15 residues. The CDR3 protein is CSGSGGGRSKNIQYF. The CDR3 nucleotides are TGCAGTGGTAGTGGCGGGGGGAGGTCCAAAAACATTCAGTACTTC.

The chain is built from TRBV5-1 and TRBJ1-2; D is perhaps TRBD1 (5 bases). From germline, CDR1 is SGHRS and CDR2 YFSETQ. V lost 4 bases and J lost 1, with 11 bases in between. This CDR3 is built from 14 residues. In DNA, the CDR3 is TGCGCCAGCAGCGGGGCCACTGGTAACTATGGCTACACCTTC. This translates into CASSGATGNYGYTF. Full variable domain (missing parts from reference TRBV5-1 and TRBJ1-2): KAGVTQTPRYLIKTRGQQVTLSCSPISGHRSVSWYQQTPGQGLQFLFEYFSETQRNKGNFPGRFSGRQFSNSRSEMNVSTLELGDSALYLCASSGATGNYGYTFGSGTRLTVV.

V and J are TRBV3-1 (or the pseudogene TRBV3-2) and TRBJ1-2; weak D call: TRBD1 (6 bases). The CDR3 length is 15 residues. Trimming took off 4 bases at V and 4 bases at J, with 16 bases between the two ends. Germline V CDR1 and CDR2: LGHDT, YNNKEL (reference sequence). CDR3 DNA sequence: TGTGCCAGCAGCCCGTACAGGGACCCTACCTATGGCTACACCTTC. Translating gives CASSPYRDPTYGYTF.

The chain joins TRBV2 to TRBJ1-1; D call uncertain. The CDR3 has 12 amino acids. The germline V and J ends were trimmed by 6 bases and 3 bases, with 8 bases remaining between them. From germline, CDR1 is SNHLY and CDR2 FYNNEI. The CDR3: CASRDDYTEAFF. CDR3 nucleotides: TGTGCCAGCAGAGACGACTACACTGAAGCTTTCTTT. Based on the CDR3 plus reference TRBV2 and TRBJ1-1, the full variable domain is EPEVTQTPSHQVTQMGQEVILRCVPISNHLYFYWYRQILGQKVEFLVSFYNNEISEKSEIFDDQFSVERPDGSNFTLKIRSTKLEDSAMYFCASRDDYTEAFFGQGTRLTVV.

CDR3 DNA sequence: TGCGCCAGCAGCCCCAGACTAGCGGGGGCCTTTGAGCAGTTCTTC. Translated, it gives CASSPRLAGAFEQFF. The gene calls are TRBV5-1 and TRBJ2-1; 12 positions match TRBD2. This CDR3 has 15 residues. Germline CDR1 SGHRS, CDR2 YFSETQ. The V gene end was trimmed by 4 bases and the J gene end by 9 bases; junction bases not matched to a gene: 8.

The rearrangement joins TRBV7-9 to TRBJ2-3; TRBD2 matches at 9 bases. The CDR3 length is 15 residues. The ends lost 2 bases at V and 11 bases at J; junction bases unmatched: 11. Germline-derived CDR1 and CDR2 are SEHNR and FQNEAQ (reference sequence). CDR3 sequence: CASSLRAGGIREQYF. The CDR3 DNA follows: TGTGCCAGCAGCTTAAGAGCGGGGGGTATACGCGAGCAGTATTTT.

CDR3 loop: CATSRDRADTGELFF. The CDR3, as DNA: TGTGCCACCTCCAGGGACAGGGCCGACACCGGGGAGCTGTTTTTT. This chain connects TRBV27 to TRBJ2-2, with 9 bases lining up with TRBD1. V was pared by 10 bases and J by 3 bases, with 9 bases of the junction left unmatched. The germline CDR1 and CDR2 sequences are MNHEY and SMNVEV (reference sequence). The CDR3 sequence is 15 residues long.

This clone occurred a few times. The V and J genes are TRBV2 and TRBJ2-2; no reliable D call. From germline, CDR1 is SNHLY and CDR2 FYNNEI. The CDR3 spans 14 residues. The V gene lost 5 bases and the J gene lost 7 bases, with 14 bases spanning the gap. The CDR3 nucleotides are TGTGCCAGCAGTTTCATCAGCGAAGGCGGGGAGCTGTTTTTT. Protein sequence: CASSFISEGGELFF.

This chain links TRBV6-5 with TRBJ1-6; D not certain. Trimming removed 4 bases from V and 7 bases from J, with 8 bases in between. The CDR3 is 13 amino acids. Germline V gives CDR1 MNHEY, CDR2 SVGAGI. CDR3 in amino acids: CASSLNGNSPLHF. The DNA for the CDR3 is TGTGCCAGCAGTTTAAACGGGAATTCACCCCTCCACTTT.

This chain connects TRBV11-2 to TRBJ1-1; 8 bases map to TRBD1. The germline gives CDR1 SGHAT, CDR2 FQNNGV. The CDR3 is made up of 15 amino acids. V shed 5 bases and J 3 bases; nucleotides not matched to a gene: 8. Written as DNA, the CDR3 is TGTGCCAGCAGCCGTATATTGACAGGGGACACTGAAGCTTTCTTT. It is translated as CASSRILTGDTEAFF.

This sequence joins TRBV5-6 and TRBJ1-2; 8 bases match TRBD1. Trimming cost V 4 bases and J 8 bases; bases outside gene matches: 7. The CDR3 runs to 13 residues. Germline V gene data show CDR1 as SGHDT and CDR2 as YYEEEE. CDR3 region: CASSGQGARGYTF. CDR3 DNA: TGTGCCAGCAGCGGCCAGGGGGCGAGGGGCTACACCTTC.

The chain carries TRBV3-1 (or the pseudogene TRBV3-2) and TRBJ2-3, with 7 nucleotides matching TRBD1. The CDR3 covers 15 residues. Trimming cost V 5 bases and J 4 bases; bases outside gene matches: 9. The V gene's germline CDR1 is LGHDT and CDR2 YNNKEL (reference sequence). The CDR3 nucleotides are TGTGCCAGCAGCGCTCAAGGGGGCAGGGCAGATACGCAGTATTTT. Translation: CASSAQGGRADTQYF.

The genes are TRBV4-1 and TRBJ2-4; 10 bases fit TRBD2. In germline, CDR1 is MGHRA, CDR2 YSYEKL. Trimming cost V 1 base and J 0 bases; bases outside gene matches: 3. The CDR3 has 17 amino acids. Here the CDR3 reads CASSQARLAGAKNIQYF. The CDR3 DNA follows: TGCGCCAGCAGCCAAGCCAGACTAGCGGGAGCCAAAAACATTCAGTACTTC.

The chain carries TRBV19 and TRBJ1-5; D perhaps matches TRBD1 (6 bases). The CDR3 has 14 amino acids. The V end lost 4 bases, the J end lost 5 bases, and 12 bases lay between the germline ends. The germline V gene encodes CDR1 LNHDA and CDR2 SQIVND (reference sequence). The CDR3 loop reads CASSKGQIDQPQHF. For the CDR3, the DNA is TGTGCCAGTAGTAAAGGACAGATAGATCAGCCCCAGCATTTT.

This rearrangement joins TRBV9 to TRBJ1-5; D is unclear. The CDR3 contains 13 residues. The V gene's germline CDR1 is SGDLS and CDR2 YYNGEE. Trimming took 0 bases from V and 5 from J, leaving 6 bases between them. The DNA for the CDR3 is TGTGCCAGCAGCGTAGAGGAGCATCAGCCCCAGCATTTT. It is translated as CASSVEEHQPQHF.

The chain couples TRBV19 to TRBJ2-2; the match to TRBD2 covers 8 bases. The CDR3 loop spans 19 amino acids. Losses at the gene ends were 7 bases for V and 4 bases for J; bases not matched to a gene: 20. Germline assignment: CDR1 LNHDA and CDR2 SQIVND (reference sequence). The DNA for the CDR3 is TGTGCCAGTAACATATACCGATTACGGGAGGGCCCGGGCACCGGGGAGCTGTTTTTT. Its translation: CASNIYRLREGPGTGELFF.

This chain joins TRBV12-3 or TRBV12-4 and TRBJ1-2; TRBD1 aligns across 7 bases. This CDR3 comprises 13 residues. V lost 7 bases to trimming and J lost 9 bases; unmatched junction nucleotides: 11. The CDR3 is CASTGRGHFRYTF. The CDR3 coding sequence is TGTGCCAGCACGGGAAGGGGGCACTTTCGCTACACCTTC.

The gene calls are TRBV3-1 (or the pseudogene TRBV3-2) and TRBJ1-1, with D perhaps TRBD1 (6 bases). The CDR3 length is 14 residues. The germline V gene has CDR1 LGHDT and CDR2 YNNKEL (reference sequence). The germline V and J ends were trimmed by 6 bases and 0 bases, with 11 bases remaining between them. The CDR3 coding sequence is TGTGCCAGCAGTACAGGGCCCATGAACACTGAAGCTTTCTTT. It encodes CASSTGPMNTEAFF.

The CDR3 spells CANGSIISKVSYEQYF. The CDR3 nucleotides read TGCGCCAACGGGAGTATTATTTCCAAGGTGTCCTACGAGCAGTACTTC. The chain joins TRBV23-1 to TRBJ2-7; TRBD2 might be the D (6 bases). TRBV23-1 is an ORF for which the function is uncertain. The ends were cut back, 10 bases at V and 1 base at J, with 23 bases in the middle. CDR3 length equals 16 residues.

In its sample, this clone was seen once. This chain links TRBV6-2 or TRBV6-3 with TRBJ1-2; D gene ambiguous. The V and J ends lost 5 bases and 0 bases respectively, with 13 bases between them. CDR3 length: 15 residues. CDR1 and CDR2 (germline): MNHEY, SVGEGT. Here the CDR3 reads CASSDLRASNYGYTF. The DNA for the CDR3 is TGTGCCAGCAGTGACCTCCGAGCGTCTAACTATGGCTACACCTTC.

J is TRBJ1-1 and V is TRBV3-1 (or the pseudogene TRBV3-2), with 7 bases fitting TRBD1. Germline assignment: CDR1 LGHDT and CDR2 YNNKEL (reference sequence). With 3 bases clipped from V and 4 bases from J, the junction kept 8 bases outside the gene matches. The CDR3 covers 15 residues. The CDR3 DNA reads TGTGCCAGCAGCCATACGGCCCCAGGGGGCACTGAAGCTTTCTTT. Translated: CASSHTAPGGTEAFF.

The genes are TRBV10-3 and TRBJ2-7; unclear D gene. The V gene lost 0 bases and the J gene lost 1 base, with 25 bases spanning the gap. Germline CDR1 and CDR2: ENHRY and SYGVKD. The CDR3 totals 20 residues. DNA of the CDR3: TGTGCCATCAGTGAGTCTGATCCCCAAACATGGCAGGTATTTTCCTACGAGCAGTACTTC. It encodes CAISESDPQTWQVFSYEQYF.

This clone was seen only a few times. This chain links TRBV6-5 with TRBJ1-1; unclear D gene. There are 13 residues in the CDR3. The V and J ends lost 5 bases and 12 bases respectively, with 19 bases between them. The V gene's germline CDR1 is MNHEY and CDR2 SVGAGI. CDR3 DNA: TGTGCCAGCAGTCACTACTCAGACCTAGTAACTTTCTTT. It translates to CASSHYSDLVTFF.

The chain combines TRBV25-1 with TRBJ1-5; TRBD1 is a possible D gene (5 bases). The germline CDR1 and CDR2 sequences are MGHDK and SYGVNS. The CDR3 runs 14 residues. The V end was cut by 6 bases, the J end by 3 bases, with 12 bases between. CDR3 region: CASRSEGNNQPQHF. CDR3 coding DNA: TGTGCCAGCAGGTCGGAGGGGAACAATCAGCCCCAGCATTTT. Full variable domain (outside the CDR3, taken from reference TRBV25-1 and TRBJ1-5): EADIYQTPRYLVIGTGKKITLECSQTMGHDKMYWYQQDPGMELHLIHYSYGVNSTEKGDLSSESTVSRIRTEHFPLTLESARPSHTSQYLCASRSEGNNQPQHFGDGTRLSIL.

The gene calls are TRBV27 and TRBJ1-2; 7 positions match TRBD1. Germline CDR1 is MNHEY and CDR2 is SMNVEV (reference sequence). The CDR3 consists of 14 residues. Trimming cost V 6 bases and J 5 bases; bases outside gene matches: 9. CDR3 DNA: TGTGCCAGCAGCAGGGACAGATCAGGGTATGGCTACACCTTC. Its protein product is CASSRDRSGYGYTF.

J is TRBJ2-7 and V is TRBV3-1 (or the pseudogene TRBV3-2); TRBD2 is a possible D gene (6 bases). CDR3 length: 15 amino acids. V was clipped by 1 base and J by 3 bases, with 13 bases between them. The V gene's germline CDR1 is LGHDT and CDR2 YNNKEL (reference sequence). Here the CDR3 reads CASSQVRDGGYEQYF. The CDR3 DNA sequence: TGTGCCAGCAGCCAAGTACGGGACGGGGGCTACGAGCAGTACTTC.